Presented here are 11 T cell receptor beta chains from one specimen sequenced in a study of spatial heterogeneity in lung cancer. Study-level findings and limits: Counts that tracked tumor mutation counts were those of expanded intratumoral alpha and beta TCRs.

Time point here: sample taken at primary tumor resection. The antigens these receptors bind are not known. TCRdb fed the 5' RACE reads into MiXCR, producing one record per CDR3 protein. The sample has over 5,500 distinct CDR3 sequences, less than 15% seen once. Specimen: lung tumor tissue, collected at surgery. These TCRs come from a male donor with early-stage non-small cell lung cancer.

This clonotype was seen a few times. This beta chain is an off-target read within a library intended for alpha chains, so its frequency means little. V and J are TRBV5-1 and TRBJ1-1, with TRBD1 identical over 8 bases. The CDR3 loop spans 14 amino acids. CDR1 and CDR2 from the germline V gene are SGHRS and YFSETQ. J gave up 3 bases and V 4 bases, and 5 bases lay outside the gene matches. The CDR3 region has the DNA TGCGCCAGCAGCCCAGGGACAGGCTACACTGAAGCTTTCTTT. It codes for CASSPGTGYTEAFF.

About this clonotype: With the library built for alpha chains, this beta chain is off target and its frequency is not meaningful. V usage is TRBV19 and J usage is TRBJ2-4; TRBD1 matches at 7 bases. The V and J ends lost 4 bases and 0 bases, in that order; junction bases with no gene match: 6. Germline values: CDR1 LNHDA, CDR2 SQIVND (reference sequence). CDR3 length: 16 residues. The CDR3 loop is CASSTGDSIAKNIQYF. The CDR3 DNA reads TGTGCCAGTAGTACCGGGGACAGTATAGCCAAAAACATTCAGTACTTC.

This clonotype is deemed medium-sized. The library was prepared for alpha chains; this beta chain is a stray read, so its frequency means little. The V gene is TRBV7-3, the J gene TRBJ2-2, with 8 bases identical to TRBD2. The germline gives CDR1 SGHTA, CDR2 FQGTGA. V gave up 5 bases and J gave up 4 bases; unmatched junction bases: 9. The CDR3 contains 16 residues. CDR3 amino acids: CASSRFGGRSTGELFF. In DNA, the CDR3 is TGTGCCAGCAGCCGTTTTGGCGGGAGGAGCACCGGGGAGCTGTTTTTT.

Worth noting for this clonotype: This beta chain represents an off-target read in a library built for alpha chains; its size is of limited meaning. The chain uses TRBV5-1 and TRBJ2-3; 7 positions agree with TRBD2. CDR3 length: 14 residues. In germline, CDR1 is SGHRS, CDR2 YFSETQ. V lost 2 bases to trimming and J lost 3 bases; unmatched junction nucleotides: 3. The CDR3 is CASSFGGNTDTQYF. The CDR3 region has the DNA TGCGCCAGCAGCTTCGGGGGGAATACAGATACGCAGTATTTT. The variable domain in full, with the rest retrieved from reference TRBV5-1 and TRBJ2-3, is KAGVTQTPRYLIKTRGQQVTLSCSPISGHRSVSWYQQTPGQGLQFLFEYFSETQRNKGNFPGRFSGRQFSNSRSEMNVSTLELGDSALYLCASSFGGNTDTQYFGPGTRLTVL.

By frequency in the sample, this clonotype is medium-sized. With the library built for alpha chains, this beta chain is off target and its frequency is not meaningful. The chain carries TRBV29-1 and TRBJ1-2; D possibly corresponds to TRBD1 (5 bases). This CDR3 has 14 amino acids. V lost 2 bases and J 8 bases, leaving 18 bases between the germline ends. Looked up from germline, CDR1 is SQVTM and CDR2 is ANQGSEA. This chain's CDR3 is CSVESFTGLEGYTF. The CDR3 nucleotides read TGCAGCGTTGAATCTTTTACAGGCTTGGAAGGCTACACCTTC.

This clonotype is termed medium-sized. This beta chain lies outside the target of a library built for alpha chains; its clone size means little. CDR3 nucleotide sequence: TGTGCCAGCAGTTCCGATCGGGGGACAGCCACTGAAGCTTTCTTT. This sequence encodes CASSSDRGTATEAFF. The chain uses TRBV28 and TRBJ1-1, with TRBD1 matching 7 bases. The CDR3 length is 15 residues. V trimming: 4 bases; J trimming: 4 bases; junction bases outside the gene matches: 9. Germline values: CDR1 MDHEN, CDR2 SYDVKM.

About this clonotype: As an off-target read in a library built for alpha chains, this beta chain has a frequency of little significance. The gene calls are TRBV4-2 and TRBJ2-7; 10 nucleotides match TRBD1. Germline-derived CDR1 and CDR2 are LGHNA and YNFKEQ. J gave up 4 bases and V 3 bases, and 9 bases lay outside the gene matches. The CDR3 extends over 16 amino acids. The CDR3 DNA reads TGTGCCAGCAGCCAGGCCCCCGGGACAGGGGATTACGAGCAGTACTTC. This codes for CASSQAPGTGDYEQYF.

By sample fraction, this clonotype is medium-sized. A library prepared for alpha chains yielded this beta chain as an off-target read; its size is of little meaning. V and J are TRBV7-2 and TRBJ1-3; no clear D. Looked up from germline, CDR1 is SGHTA and CDR2 is FQGNSA. Trimming took 0 bases from V and 0 from J, leaving 12 bases between them. The CDR3 is 17 amino acids. CDR3 sequence: CASSLALSAFSGNTIYF. CDR3 nucleotides: TGTGCCAGCAGCTTAGCGCTCTCGGCTTTCTCTGGAAACACCATATATTTT.

This clonotype counts as medium-sized. This beta chain slipped into a library made for alpha chains as a stray read, so its size is not meaningful. The chain recombines TRBV12-3 or TRBV12-4 with TRBJ2-7; D gene ambiguous. The CDR3 contains 14 residues. V was cut by 7 bases and J by 5 bases, with 18 bases left in between. The CDR3 DNA reads TGTGCCAGCATTCTAGGTGGGCTTGGCGACGAGCAGTACTTC. It encodes CASILGGLGDEQYF.

Ten or more counts support this clonotype. With the library built for alpha chains, this beta chain is off target and its frequency is not meaningful. The chain links TRBV6-2 or TRBV6-3 to TRBJ1-1; D is possibly TRBD1 (5 bases). The germline gives CDR1 MNHEY, CDR2 SVGEGT. The V and J ends lost 5 bases and 4 bases respectively, with 17 bases between them. CDR3 size: 15 residues. As DNA, the CDR3 is TGTGCCAGCAGTGCGGGGCAGGGACCGCGCACTGAAGCTTTCTTT. Translation: CASSAGQGPRTEAFF.

This clonotype was seen repeatedly, ten times or more. As an off-target read in a library built for alpha chains, this beta chain has a frequency of little significance. The chain uses TRBV6-2 or TRBV6-3 and TRBJ2-7; 7 bases align to TRBD1. This CDR3 is built from 14 residues. The germline V gene has CDR1 MNHEY and CDR2 SVGEGT. V was pared by 4 bases and J by 2 bases, with 5 bases of the junction left unmatched. The CDR3 DNA follows: TGTGCCAGCAGTTCCGACAGGGTCGCCTACGAGCAGTACTTC. Residues: CASSSDRVAYEQYF.